The source of this T cell receptor beta chain is a study of a mutant IDH1 vaccine in newly diagnosed glioma. Sequencing was performed with immunoSEQ multiplex PCR; in TCRdb, only in-frame clones are kept and a portion is missing. The sample shows around 67,000 clones, around 88% of them seen only once. Per germline, CDR1 SGHRS and CDR2 YFSETQ. V lost 0 bases, J lost 6 bases, and 13 bases lay in between. The CDR3 has 15 residues. The sample's time point: baseline, week 1 (first vaccination visit). This sample's treatment: pre-vaccination baseline after standard-of-care therapy. The chain employs TRBV5-1 and TRBJ2-1; weak D call: TRBD2 (6 bases). The sequencing here drew on peripheral blood mononuclear cells (PBMCs), taken from a glioma patient treated with radiotherapy, temozolomide or both. This TCR derives from a woman between 18 and 29 years old with glioma. Some clones in this sample may be carry-over from other donors' samples. The CDR3 DNA sequence: TGCGCCAGCAGCTTGGCGGGAGATGTCGCCAATGAGCAGTTCTTC. Translating gives CASSLAGDVANEQFF. The variable domain in full, completed from reference TRBV5-1 and TRBJ2-1, reads KAGVTQTPRYLIKTRGQQVTLSCSPISGHRSVSWYQQTPGQGLQFLFEYFSETQRNKGNFPGRFSGRQFSNSRSEMNVSTLELGDSALYLCASSLAGDVANEQFFGPGTRLTVL.